Below, 30 T cell receptor beta chains from the same sample are listed, as sequenced in a study of cytomegalovirus exposure and HLA in healthy donors. Vbeta (60) and Jbeta (13) primers were used in the PCR. Only in-frame clones appear in the TCRdb table, and some are missing; sequencing was by immunoSEQ multiplex PCR. The sample consists of roughly 150,000 clones, around 10% of them appearing once. Source material: PBMCs. The receptors were gathered from a man aged 50-59 years in good health and CMV-seronegative.

The chain joins TRBV15 to TRBJ2-5; 7 bases agree with TRBD2. V lost 2 bases and J lost 5; bases outside the gene matches: 2. CDR3 size: 13 residues. Germline V gives CDR1 LNHNV, CDR2 YYDKDF (reference sequence). In DNA, the CDR3 is TGTGCCACCAGCAGACAGGGAGGGGAGACCCAGTACTTC. Amino acids: CATSRQGGETQYF.

This clone was seen a handful of times. Here the CDR3 reads CASSERGSLTGELFF. CDR3 sequence (DNA): TGTGCCAGCAGCGAAAGAGGGTCTCTCACCGGGGAGCTGTTTTTT. The chain combines TRBV7-3 with TRBJ2-2, with D perhaps matching TRBD2 (5 bases). The V gene's germline CDR1 is SGHTA and CDR2 FQGTGA. Trimming removed 5 bases at V and 4 bases at J, with 14 bases between. This CDR3 spans 15 amino acids.

This clone was detected only a few times. V gene TRBV5-4 combines with J gene TRBJ1-6; 7 nucleotides line up with TRBD1. Germline-derived CDR1 and CDR2 are SGHNT and YYREEE (reference sequence). The CDR3 is made up of 15 amino acids. With 3 bases clipped from V and 8 bases from J, the junction kept 8 bases outside the gene matches. The DNA for the CDR3 is TGTGCCAGCAGCTCGGACAGGACGACTTATTCACCCCTCCACTTT. It is translated as CASSSDRTTYSPLHF.

This clone was seen only a few times. This chain joins TRBV11-2 and TRBJ1-2, with a possible D match to TRBD1 (5 bases). This CDR3 is 15 amino acids long. Trimming pared 6 bases from V and 0 bases from J, leaving 14 bases between. CDR1 and CDR2 from the germline V gene are SGHAT and FQNNGV. Here the CDR3 DNA reads TGTGCCAGCAGTCTAGGGGCCGGATCTAACTATGGCTACACCTTC. This translates into CASSLGAGSNYGYTF. The complete variable domain, with remaining parts taken from reference TRBV11-2 and TRBJ1-2, reads EAGVAQSPRYKIIEKRQSVAFWCNPISGHATLYWYQQILGQGPKLLIQFQNNGVVDDSQLPKDRFSAERLKGVDSTLKIQPAKLEDSAVYLCASSLGAGSNYGYTFGSGTRLTVV.

The chain employs TRBV6-1 and TRBJ2-5, with 11 bases fitting TRBD2. The CDR3 extends over 16 amino acids. With V trimmed by 4 bases and J by 5 bases, 9 bases remained unmatched. Germline loops: CDR1 MNHNS, CDR2 SASEGT. The CDR3 loop reads CASSGLLAGAGETQYF. In DNA form, the CDR3 reads TGTGCCAGCAGTGGGTTACTAGCGGGAGCAGGGGAGACCCAGTACTTC.

The chain recombines TRBV19 with TRBJ1-1, with a possible D match to TRBD1 (5 bases). V shed 3 bases and J shed 10 bases, with 15 bases lying between them. Per the germline V gene, CDR1 is LNHDA and CDR2 is SQIVND (reference sequence). The CDR3 length is 13 residues. CDR3 in amino acids: CASSMLSRGGAFF. CDR3 nucleotide sequence: TGTGCCAGTAGTATGTTGAGTAGGGGTGGAGCTTTCTTT.

This chain links TRBV11-2 with TRBJ2-4; D call uncertain. From germline, CDR1 is SGHAT and CDR2 FQNNGV. V was pared by 2 bases and J by 7 bases, with 15 bases between. The CDR3 extends over 15 amino acids. The CDR3 DNA sequence: TGTGCCAGCAGCTTATCAAACCCTCAGGCGAACATTCAGTACTTC. It encodes CASSLSNPQANIQYF.

The V and J genes are TRBV7-9 and TRBJ2-5; tentatively, D is TRBD1 (6 bases). V lost 7 bases, J lost 0 bases, and 15 bases lay in between. Germline CDR1 reads SEHNR; CDR2 reads FQNEAQ (reference sequence). This CDR3 contains 15 residues. CDR3 coding DNA: TGTGCCAGCACCAGATCAGACAGGTACCAAGAGACCCAGTACTTC. Translating gives CASTRSDRYQETQYF.

Only a few counts were recorded for this clone. This chain uses TRBV29-1 with TRBJ2-3; the D gene is possibly TRBD2 (6 bases). CDR1 and CDR2 (germline): SQVTM, ANQGSEA. This CDR3 is built from 16 residues. With 5 bases removed from V and 0 bases from J, the gap between germline ends came to 18 bases. CDR3 sequence: CSVMGQVGGSTDTQYF. In DNA form, the CDR3 reads TGCAGCGTTATGGGTCAAGTAGGAGGGAGCACAGATACGCAGTATTTT.

The gene calls are TRBV7-2 and TRBJ2-7; the D gene is possibly TRBD2 (5 bases). This CDR3 spans 14 amino acids. Looked up from germline, CDR1 is SGHTA and CDR2 is FQGNSA. Between the trimmed V and J ends, which lost 4 bases and 4 bases, there was a span of 14 bases. Here the CDR3 DNA reads TGTGCCAGCAGCTCCGGGGTGATCGGGTACGAGCAGTACTTC. Translation gives CASSSGVIGYEQYF.

This clone occurred a few times. The chain combines TRBV29-1 with TRBJ1-3, with no clear D. V was clipped by 7 bases and J by 4 bases, with 11 bases between them. Germline V gene lookup returns CDR1 SQVTM and CDR2 ANQGSEA. This CDR3 is 12 amino acids long. CDR3 DNA sequence: TGCAGCGCCTCGGGAGGGGGAAACACCATATATTTT. It translates to CSASGGGNTIYF.

This clone was recorded a few times. CDR3 DNA sequence: TGTGCCAGCAGTGAAGCCGGGTCATTCTCCTACGAGCAGTACTTC. Translating gives CASSEAGSFSYEQYF. This chain uses TRBV6-1 with TRBJ2-7, with no clear D. This CDR3 contains 15 residues. Looked up from germline, CDR1 is MNHNS and CDR2 is SASEGT. V dropped 0 bases and J dropped 0 bases, with 9 bases sitting between them.

Only a few counts were recorded for this clone. The chain combines TRBV14 with TRBJ2-1; 9 positions agree with TRBD1. From germline, CDR1 is SGHDN and CDR2 FVKESK. V lost 4 bases, J lost 5 bases, and 6 bases stayed unmatched. This CDR3 has 15 amino acids. This CDR3 reads CASSPLGQGHNEQFF. The CDR3 DNA follows: TGTGCCAGCAGCCCTCTGGGACAGGGCCACAATGAGCAGTTCTTC.

The genes are TRBV4-2 and TRBJ2-7, with a possible D match to TRBD1 (6 bases). The germline V and J ends were trimmed by 1 base and 2 bases, with 12 bases remaining between them. Germline V gene data show CDR1 as LGHNA and CDR2 as YNFKEQ. The CDR3 has 15 residues. Here the CDR3 reads CASSQAQGRAYEQYF. The CDR3 DNA is TGTGCCAGCAGCCAAGCCCAGGGGAGAGCCTACGAGCAGTACTTC.

The chain employs TRBV30 and TRBJ1-2; 7 bases fit TRBD1. The CDR3 has 12 residues. V was pared by 2 bases and J by 8 bases, with 5 bases of the junction left unmatched. The V gene's germline CDR1 is GTSNPN and CDR2 SVGIG (reference sequence). DNA of the CDR3: TGTGCCTGGAGTCGGGACAGCACGGGCTACACCTTC. Protein: CAWSRDSTGYTF.

The chain links TRBV5-1 to TRBJ1-1; TRBD1 matches 11 bases. Trimming cost V 7 bases and J 1 base; bases outside gene matches: 3. The CDR3 totals 14 residues. Germline V gene lookup returns CDR1 SGHRS and CDR2 YFSETQ. CDR3: CASVGTGGNTEAFF. CDR3 bases: TGCGCCAGCGTCGGGACAGGGGGGAACACTGAAGCTTTCTTT.

There are a few counts of this clone. V usage is TRBV5-1 and J usage is TRBJ2-1, with 7 bases lining up with TRBD2. The CDR3 is made up of 16 amino acids. V shed 4 bases and J 4 bases; nucleotides not matched to a gene: 11. Germline assignment: CDR1 SGHRS and CDR2 YFSETQ. Here the CDR3 reads CASSPTGGGKYNEQFF. The DNA of the CDR3 is TGCGCCAGCAGCCCCACGGGGGGTGGCAAGTACAATGAGCAGTTCTTC.

The chain is built from TRBV6-4 and TRBJ2-7; a weak D match, TRBD2 (5 bases). Trimming cost V 2 bases and J 2 bases, with 7 bases left between them. CDR1 MRHNA and CDR2 SNTAGT come from the germline V gene. The CDR3 runs to 13 residues. The CDR3 protein is CASSDRRAYEQYF. In DNA, the CDR3 is TGTGCCAGCAGTGACCGGCGGGCCTACGAGCAGTACTTC.

The V call is TRBV11-3, the J call TRBJ1-3; 8 positions agree with TRBD1. With 4 bases clipped from V and 0 bases from J, the junction kept 2 bases outside the gene matches. The CDR3 runs 15 residues. Germline V gene data show CDR1 as SGHNT and CDR2 as YENEEA. This chain's CDR3 is CASSSTGGSGNTIYF. CDR3 sequence (DNA): TGTGCCAGCAGCTCTACAGGGGGCTCTGGAAACACCATATATTTT.

This clone has a handful of counts. The chain links TRBV4-1 to TRBJ1-3; 7 bases map to TRBD1. The CDR3 sequence is 16 residues long. The ends lost 0 bases at V and 2 bases at J; junction bases unmatched: 4. Germline lookup yields CDR1 MGHRA and CDR2 YSYEKL. The CDR3 here is CASSQDPRGAGNTIYF. In DNA, the CDR3 is TGCGCCAGCAGCCAAGACCCCAGGGGGGCTGGAAACACCATATATTTT.

This clone was counted between two and nine times. The rearrangement links TRBV11-2 to TRBJ1-2; no definite D call. CDR1 and CDR2 from the germline V gene are SGHAT and FQNNGV. CDR3 length equals 16 residues. The V and J ends lost 5 bases and 2 bases respectively, with 18 bases between them. The CDR3 nucleotides are TGTGCCAGCAGCCCCGAGGGAGGAGGACTAAACTATGGCTACACCTTC. Translating it yields CASSPEGGGLNYGYTF.

This chain links TRBV18 with TRBJ1-2, with D possibly matching TRBD1 (6 bases). Germline loops: CDR1 KGHSH, CDR2 LQKENI. This CDR3 comprises 14 residues. Trimming took 4 bases from V and 6 from J, leaving 15 bases between them. The CDR3 coding sequence is TGTGCCAGCTCACTAAATCGACAGGAAAATGGCTACACCTTC. Translated: CASSLNRQENGYTF.

This clone came up a few times. The rearrangement joins TRBV11-3 to TRBJ2-5; 9 bases agree with TRBD1. The length of the CDR3 is 15 residues. V lost 1 base, J lost 2 bases, and 2 bases stayed unmatched. Germline-derived CDR1 and CDR2 are SGHNT and YENEEA. The CDR3 spells CASSLGGQGQETQYF. The CDR3 nucleotides read TGTGCCAGCAGCTTAGGGGGACAGGGTCAAGAGACCCAGTACTTC.

This clone was seen a handful of times. This chain joins TRBV5-1 and TRBJ2-2, with 11 bases aligning to TRBD2. V gave up 5 bases and J gave up 6 bases; unmatched junction bases: 9. CDR1 is SGHRS, CDR2 YFSETQ, per germline. This CDR3 is 16 amino acids long. CDR3 sequence reads: CASRSQLAGASGELFF. The CDR3 DNA follows: TGCGCCAGCAGGTCCCAACTAGCGGGAGCTTCCGGGGAGCTGTTTTTT.

This clone was observed a handful of times. V is TRBV5-1 and J is TRBJ2-2, with 10 bases matching TRBD1. The germline V gene encodes CDR1 SGHRS and CDR2 YFSETQ. The CDR3 consists of 16 residues. The J segment lost 3 bases and the V segment lost 0 bases, leaving 2 bases of the junction unmatched. CDR3 sequence (DNA): TGCGCCAGCAGCTTGGCCGGGACAGGGGACACCGGGGAGCTGTTTTTT. Its protein product is CASSLAGTGDTGELFF.

This clone was observed a handful of times. This same CDR3 is encoded by further DNA sequences in the sample. The genes are TRBV5-1 and TRBJ2-3; D uncertain. Germline CDR1 and CDR2: SGHRS and YFSETQ. The CDR3 length is 14 residues. V was trimmed by 1 base and J by 6 bases, leaving 12 bases between them. CDR3 loop: CASSLSSGADTQYF. The CDR3 bases are TGCGCCAGCAGCTTGAGTTCAGGCGCGGATACGCAGTATTTT.

V gene TRBV6-1 combines with J gene TRBJ1-1; D call uncertain. Germline V gene sequence: CDR1 MNHNS, CDR2 SASEGT. This CDR3 contains 14 residues. Trimming removed 6 bases at V and 1 base at J, with 12 bases between. The CDR3 sequence: CASSGGRRNTEAFF. The CDR3 coding sequence is TGTGCCAGCAGCGGAGGACGAAGGAACACTGAAGCTTTCTTT.

A few counts support this clone. This CDR3 reads CAWSVHSGVYNEQFF. As DNA, the CDR3 is TGTGCCTGGAGTGTACATAGCGGGGTCTACAATGAGCAGTTCTTC. The chain uses TRBV30 and TRBJ2-1, with 8 bases aligning to TRBD2. This CDR3 is built from 15 residues. Germline CDR1 reads GTSNPN; CDR2 reads SVGIG (reference sequence). V gave up 0 bases and J gave up 3 bases; unmatched junction bases: 4.

Worth noting for this clone: Mismatch with germline at one junction end may stem from a read error. The CDR3 nucleotides read TGTGCCAGCAGTGAAGAACAGGGCATCAATCAGCCCCAGAATTTT. Its translation is CASSEEQGINQPQNF. The V and J genes are TRBV2 and TRBJ1-5, with D possibly being TRBD1 (6 bases). CDR1 is SNHLY and CDR2 is FYNNEI in the germline V gene. The CDR3 loop spans 15 amino acids.

J is TRBJ2-2 and V is TRBV7-2, with TRBD2 matching 16 bases. With V trimmed by 0 bases and J by 6 bases, 7 bases remained unmatched. Germline V gene sequence: CDR1 SGHTA, CDR2 FQGNSA. The CDR3 spans 19 residues. The CDR3 DNA reads TGTGCCAGCAGCTTAGCATCGGGACTAGCGGGAGGGCCCGCCGGGGAGCTGTTTTTT. Translation gives CASSLASGLAGGPAGELFF.